These 15 T cell receptor beta chains were sequenced from one sample in a study of blood T cell repertoires in COVID-19. The repertoire was sequenced with immunoSEQ multiplex PCR; TCRdb's copy has only in-frame clones and lacks some. The sample has 60,000 to 85,000 clones, 88% seen once; the top ten hold roughly 2.1%. The specimen was peripheral blood. The receptors stem from a woman older than 75 with active or convalescent COVID-19.

The chain uses TRBV9 and TRBJ2-7, with 9 bases aligning to TRBD1. This CDR3 is built from 15 residues. V lost 2 bases to trimming and J lost 5 bases; unmatched junction nucleotides: 8. CDR1 is SGDLS and CDR2 is YYNGEE in the germline V gene. CDR3 bases: TGTGCCAGCAGCGTTCGGGGGGACAGGGTCCACGAGCAGTACTTC. Protein: CASSVRGDRVHEQYF.

The chain has TRBV19 and TRBJ2-7; a possible D gene is TRBD1 (5 bases). Germline CDR1 is LNHDA and CDR2 is SQIVND (reference sequence). V dropped 3 bases and J dropped 5 bases, with 17 bases sitting between them. There are 15 residues in the CDR3. As DNA, the CDR3 is TGTGCCAGTAGTATCGGGTGGGGCGAGGTCGACGAGCAGTACTTC. Translating it yields CASSIGWGEVDEQYF.

The rearrangement uses TRBV9 and TRBJ2-1; 10 bases agree with TRBD2. Germline CDR1 is SGDLS and CDR2 is YYNGEE. Losses at the gene ends were 0 bases for V and 8 bases for J; bases not matched to a gene: 5. The CDR3 extends over 15 amino acids. CDR3 nucleotide sequence: TGTGCCAGCAGCGTAGGGACTAGCGGAAGGTATGAGCAGTTCTTC. It is translated as CASSVGTSGRYEQFF.

CDR3 in amino acids: CASSLGRDRNQPQHF. CDR3 sequence (DNA): TGTGCCAGCAGCTTGGGCAGGGATCGCAATCAGCCCCAGCATTTT. The chain links TRBV5-8 to TRBJ1-5; a weak D match, TRBD1 (5 bases). The germline CDR1 and CDR2 sequences are SGHTS and YDEGEE. The CDR3 is 15 amino acids. The ends were cut back, 0 bases at V and 2 bases at J, with 9 bases in the middle.

V is TRBV4-3 and J is TRBJ2-3, with TRBD1 identical over 7 bases. The CDR3 totals 17 residues. The V segment lost 0 bases and the J segment 5 bases; nucleotides outside the gene matches: 11. Per the germline V gene, CDR1 is LGHNA and CDR2 is YSLEER. CDR3 loop: CASSQDRGRGRRDTQYF. The DNA of the CDR3 is TGCGCCAGCAGCCAAGATCGGGGTAGGGGGCGTAGAGATACGCAGTATTTT.

This clone showed up just once. The chain combines TRBV27 with TRBJ1-6; D remains ambiguous. V lost 2 bases, J lost 11 bases, and 16 bases lay in between. The CDR3 has 15 amino acids. CDR1 is MNHEY and CDR2 is SMNVEV in the germline V gene (reference sequence). As DNA, the CDR3 is TGTGCCAGCAGTTTAAGCCCCCTAAATGGTCCACCCCTCCACTTT. It yields the protein CASSLSPLNGPPLHF.

V and J are TRBV5-6 and TRBJ1-6; 10 nucleotides match TRBD1. The V segment lost 5 bases and the J segment 7 bases; nucleotides outside the gene matches: 6. Germline loops: CDR1 SGHDT, CDR2 YYEEEE. The CDR3 has 15 amino acids. In DNA form, the CDR3 reads TGTGCCAGCAGGGGGGCGACAGGGGGCAATTCACCCCTCCACTTT. This translates into CASRGATGGNSPLHF.

The J gene is TRBJ1-1, the V gene TRBV3-1 (or the pseudogene TRBV3-2), with TRBD1 as a possible D gene (5 bases). Germline assignment: CDR1 LGHDT and CDR2 YNNKEL (reference sequence). V was trimmed by 3 bases and J by 3 bases, leaving 11 bases between them. There are 14 residues in the CDR3. CDR3: CASSQARDYTEAFF. The CDR3 nucleotides are TGTGCCAGCAGCCAGGCCAGGGACTACACTGAAGCTTTCTTT.

This sequence joins TRBV19 and TRBJ2-7; 7 bases align to TRBD1. V dropped 5 bases and J dropped 2; count of bases not matched to a gene: 6. Germline CDR1 and CDR2: LNHDA and SQIVND (reference sequence). The CDR3 sequence is 14 residues long. DNA for the CDR3: TGTGCCAGTAGTTTCCGACAGGGACCCTACGAGCAGTACTTC. Protein: CASSFRQGPYEQYF.

V usage is TRBV6-5 and J usage is TRBJ2-7; tentatively, D is TRBD1 (5 bases). This CDR3 is 12 amino acids long. CDR1 and CDR2 (germline): MNHEY, SVGAGI. V was pared by 6 bases and J by 7 bases, with 13 bases between. Here the CDR3 reads CASSRQPREQYF. Here the CDR3 DNA reads TGTGCCAGCAGCAGACAGCCGCGGGAGCAGTACTTC.

CDR3 nucleotides: TGCGCCAGCAGCCGACTAGCGGGAGCCGTCCCTAGCACAGATACGCAGTATTTT. Protein product: CASSRLAGAVPSTDTQYF. The chain links TRBV4-3 to TRBJ2-3; TRBD2 aligns across 12 bases. The CDR3 runs to 18 residues. Per the germline V gene, CDR1 is LGHNA and CDR2 is YSLEER. V lost 4 bases, J lost 0 bases, and 8 bases stayed unmatched.

The chain carries TRBV14 and TRBJ2-3, with TRBD2 as a possible D gene (6 bases). This CDR3 has 14 amino acids. V was pared by 2 bases and J by 5 bases, with 11 bases between. CDR1 SGHDN and CDR2 FVKESK come from the germline V gene. CDR3 loop: CASSQSQAGDTQYF. In nucleotides, the CDR3 is TGTGCCAGCAGCCAAAGTCAAGCGGGAGATACGCAGTATTTT.

The V and J genes are TRBV6-5 and TRBJ2-1; 9 positions match TRBD1. CDR1 MNHEY and CDR2 SVGAGI come from the germline V gene. The CDR3 sequence is 14 residues long. Germline trimming cut 7 bases from V and 7 bases from J; bases unmatched to any gene: 8. The CDR3 nucleotides are TGTGCCAGCAAAATACAGGGGGCAAGGAATGAGCAGTTCTTC. This sequence encodes CASKIQGARNEQFF.

The chain employs TRBV5-5 and TRBJ2-1; the match to TRBD2 covers 14 bases. The length of the CDR3 is 18 residues. The V gene's germline CDR1 is SGHKS and CDR2 YYEKEE (reference sequence). Trimming removed 0 bases from V and 6 bases from J; junction bases left unmatched: 8. The DNA of the CDR3 is TGTGCCAGCAGCTTGGCCATGACTAGCGGGGGGGCGACCAATGAGCAGTTCTTC. This translates into CASSLAMTSGGATNEQFF.

The CDR3 here is CASSQGDRVGTEAFF. The CDR3 region has the DNA TGCGCCAGCAGCCAAGGCGACAGGGTGGGCACTGAAGCTTTCTTT. The chain is built from TRBV4-3 and TRBJ1-1; 7 nucleotides agree with TRBD1. The V and J ends lost 1 base and 4 bases, in that order; junction bases with no gene match: 6. The CDR3 is made up of 15 amino acids. Germline V gene data show CDR1 as LGHNA and CDR2 as YSLEER.